One T cell receptor (beta chain) is described in this entry. The antigen this receptor binds is unknown. The junction departs from germline at one end; a sequencing error may be responsible. This entry is derived from a study of blood T cell repertoires in COVID-19 (TCRdb year 2020). About the study as a whole: Samples from collaborators originated in the United States, Italy and Spain and spanned both the acute and convalescent phases of COVID-19. A freely available public database, intended as a resource for researchers studying the immune response to SARS-CoV-2, is where the repertoires were released. The dataset comprised deeply sampled blood TCRbeta repertoires from subjects exposed to, actively infected with, or recovered from COVID-19. The sample metadata nearly always contained a de-identified subject ID, COVID-19 status, age in years and sex. Where available, HLA class I and class II types were obtained from metadata supplied by the sample provider rather than from assay-based typing. The material from the prospective study consisted of cDNA or gDNA derived from T cells, B-cell-depleted T cells, or PBMCs. The samples were drawn from two sources: the first 160 participants of the ongoing ImmuneRACE study, and about 1,300 subjects contributed by 6 global collaborators. General study outcomes and caveats: The amount of clinical and demographic metadata varied by source and participant and was provided uncurated.

The CDR3 holds 16 amino acids from the cysteine to the phenylalanine. Of all the DNA, just the CDR3 is kept, 48 bases in frame from base 1. The germline V gene gives CDR1 as SGHTA and CDR2 as FQGNSA. TCRbeta CDR3 regions were amplified from genomic DNA by means of the immunoSEQ Assay, a bias-controlled multiplex PCR. The source study handled its data this way. The number of nucleated cells in each sample was estimated by amplification of reference gene primers within the assay. Sequence reads were collapsed and filtered to measure the absolute abundance of every unique TCRbeta CDR3 rearrangement. For each sample, productive Simpson clonality was calculated by taking the square root of Simpson's diversity index across productive rearrangements. TCRdb obtained this table from immuneACCESS and retained in-frame rearrangements with V and J assigned. These tables miss some clones; where compared with another copy, unresolved V genes account for less than half of the shortfall, and the remainder is unexplained. For V, J and clone size, that table is used; D and trimming come from the DNA. The sample has about 310,000 clones on record, around nine tenths of them singletons. Together, the top ten hold 1% of the sample.

The collaborating institutions used their own protocols to collect whole blood in K2EDTA tubes. Collaborator samples were shipped for TCRbeta analysis as frozen whole blood, isolated PBMCs, or DNA extracted from either sample type. The clonotype was recovered from a middle-aged man with active or convalescent COVID-19. The sequencing input was peripheral blood. Recombination joined TRBV7-2 with TRBJ2-7, with TRBD2 matching 13 junction bases. In nucleotides, the sequence is TGTGCCAGCAGCCCGGGACTAGCGGGGCAAGGGGGGCCCCCTCACTTC. Translated, it reads CASSPGLAGQGGPPHF.